The 24 T cell receptor beta chains presented below share a single source sample, sequenced in a study of T cell repertoires in cytomegalovirus infection. TCRdb re-derived calls from the reads in MiXCR, one entry per CDR3 protein. The data hold approximately 320,000 distinct CDR3 sequences, with over 7.5% observed a single time. Sequenced material: PBMCs. All receptors derive from a human donor in good health (CMV status not recorded). Some clones in this sample may be carry-over from other donors' samples.

The table lists this clonotype with many counts. This sequence joins TRBV4-2 and TRBJ1-2; 7 nucleotides align to TRBD1. Trimming cost V 3 bases and J 4 bases; bases outside gene matches: 14. Germline V gene data show CDR1 as LGHNA and CDR2 as YNFKEQ. The CDR3 is 17 amino acids. DNA of the CDR3: TGTGCCAGCAGCCAGGTCTCTGGGGCGGGACAGCCCTATGGCTACACCTTC. Its translation: CASSQVSGAGQPYGYTF.

This clonotype has ten or more counts. The chain couples TRBV7-3 to TRBJ2-3; a weak D match, TRBD2 (6 bases). V was pared by 5 bases and J by 0 bases, with 12 bases between. Germline CDR1 reads SGHTA; CDR2 reads FQGTGA. The CDR3 extends over 15 amino acids. The CDR3 DNA is TGTGCCAGCAGCGCCCGGGGGTCTAGCACAGATACGCAGTATTTT. Its translation is CASSARGSSTDTQYF.

This clonotype was seen only a few times. CDR3 sequence (DNA): TGTGCCAGCAGCCCCGGGGGGGGCCCGATGTTCTTC. This codes for CASSPGGGPMFF. This chain uses TRBV7-8 with TRBJ2-1; 8 nucleotides line up with TRBD2. Germline V gene sequence: CDR1 SGHVS, CDR2 FQNEAQ. This CDR3 region has 12 residues. The trim removed 5 bases at V and 15 bases at J, leaving 9 bases unmatched.

The sample holds many counts of this clonotype. The CDR3 loop reads CASSLPGGYGYTF. CDR3 nucleotide sequence: TGTGCCAGCAGCCTTCCGGGGGGCTATGGCTACACCTTC. The chain uses TRBV7-2 and TRBJ1-2, with D possibly TRBD1 on 5 matching bases. The CDR3 has 13 residues. V was shortened by 5 bases and J by 4 bases, with 11 bases between the two germline ends. Germline CDR1 and CDR2: SGHTA and FQGNSA.

This clonotype was recorded a few times. The gene calls are TRBV15 and TRBJ2-4; a weak D match, TRBD1 (5 bases). The germline gives CDR1 LNHNV, CDR2 YYDKDF (reference sequence). The CDR3 has 18 residues. V dropped 0 bases and J dropped 0 bases, with 15 bases sitting between them. This CDR3 is CATSREGGHHLAKNIQYF. The CDR3 region has the DNA TGTGCCACCAGCAGAGAGGGTGGACACCACCTAGCCAAAAACATTCAGTACTTC.

This clonotype occurred a few times. The rearrangement uses TRBV12-3 or TRBV12-4 and TRBJ1-5; D might be TRBD1 (5 bases). The CDR3 is 17 amino acids. Trimming removed 6 bases from V and 11 bases from J, with 29 bases in between. The CDR3 is CASSRTLGTRGPSAQHF. The CDR3 nucleotides read TGTGCCAGCAGCCGAACCCTAGGGACCCGGGGTCCATCGGCCCAGCATTTT.

This clonotype appeared many times. The chain couples TRBV7-2 to TRBJ2-2; no clear D gene. CDR3 length: 13 residues. V lost 5 bases to trimming and J lost 5 bases, with 9 bases between them. Germline CDR1 SGHTA, CDR2 FQGNSA. The CDR3 coding sequence is TGTGCCAGCAGCGTAGTCCAAACCGGGGAGCTGTTTTTT. It is translated as CASSVVQTGELFF.

This chain links TRBV19 with TRBJ1-1; 8 bases map to TRBD1. Germline V CDR1 and CDR2: LNHDA, SQIVND (reference sequence). V lost 2 bases, J lost 5 bases, and 7 bases stayed unmatched. CDR3 length: 15 residues. The DNA of the CDR3 is TGTGCCAGTAGTATATCCACAACAGGGGGGACTGAAGCTTTCTTT. Its protein is CASSISTTGGTEAFF.

The table lists this clonotype with a few counts. The chain carries TRBV11-2 and TRBJ1-2; tentative D call: TRBD1 (5 bases). In germline, CDR1 is SGHAT, CDR2 FQNNGV. The CDR3 covers 13 residues. Trimming stripped 0 bases from V and 8 bases from J, with 10 bases between. The DNA of the CDR3 is TGTGCCAGCAGCTTAGACAGGGCGCTAGGCTACACCTTC. The encoded protein is CASSLDRALGYTF.

This clonotype was seen many times. This chain uses TRBV7-6 with TRBJ1-1; tentative D call: TRBD1 (6 bases). Germline lookup yields CDR1 SGHVS and CDR2 FNYEAQ. With 5 bases removed from V and 0 bases from J, the gap between germline ends came to 13 bases. This CDR3 comprises 15 residues. CDR3 DNA: TGTGCCAGCAGCCCCGGACAGCTCATGAACACTGAAGCTTTCTTT. Amino acid sequence: CASSPGQLMNTEAFF.

This clonotype occurred many times. The rearrangement joins TRBV6-1 to TRBJ2-1; tentatively, D is TRBD2 (7 bases). The CDR3 covers 15 residues. Trimming took off 8 bases at V and 6 bases at J, with 20 bases between the two ends. Germline lookup yields CDR1 MNHNS and CDR2 SASEGT. CDR3 loop: CASLGSGGPVNEQFF. The CDR3 nucleotides read TGTGCCAGCTTGGGCTCCGGGGGGCCGGTCAATGAGCAGTTCTTC.

The chain uses TRBV20-1 and TRBJ2-5; 9 positions agree with TRBD2. The CDR3 contains 14 residues. Per germline, CDR1 DFQATT and CDR2 SNEGSKA (reference sequence). The V and J ends lost 5 bases and 3 bases, in that order; junction bases with no gene match: 7. CDR3 nucleotides: TGCAGTGCTTCCCATCAGCGGGGGGAAGAGACCCAGTACTTC. It encodes CSASHQRGEETQYF.

This clonotype was seen more than once but under ten times. The J gene is TRBJ2-3, the V gene TRBV5-1, with 8 bases fitting TRBD1. This CDR3 contains 15 residues. Trimming cost V 0 bases and J 5 bases; bases outside gene matches: 5. Germline V gives CDR1 SGHRS, CDR2 YFSETQ. The CDR3 sequence is CASSLAAGGEDTQYF. The CDR3, as DNA: TGCGCCAGCAGCTTGGCAGCAGGGGGCGAAGATACGCAGTATTTT.

About this clonotype itself: This may be a read error, as it is one base from a much larger clone. V usage is TRBV28 and J usage is TRBJ2-7; the D gene is possibly TRBD2 (5 bases). Germline V CDR1 and CDR2: MDHEN, SYDVKM. The CDR3 has 13 residues. V was pared by 5 bases and J by 8 bases, with 16 bases between. The CDR3 loop is CASSTPPSNKQYF. The CDR3 bases are TGTGCCAGCAGTACGCCCCCTAGCAACAAGCAGTACTTC.

This clonotype came up many times. V gene TRBV7-2 combines with J gene TRBJ2-3; no reliable D call. Germline V CDR1 and CDR2: SGHTA, FQGNSA. V was clipped by 5 bases and J by 4 bases, with 7 bases between them. The CDR3 sequence is 12 residues long. The CDR3 here is CASSPTPDTQYF. CDR3 in DNA: TGTGCCAGCAGCCCGACCCCAGATACGCAGTATTTT.

In its sample, this clonotype was seen a few times. The CDR3 DNA follows: TGTGCCTCCGCCTCGGGGGCCTACGAGCAGTACTTC. This gives the protein CASASGAYEQYF. The rearrangement joins TRBV6-1 to TRBJ2-7; a possible D gene is TRBD2 (6 bases). Germline V gene lookup returns CDR1 MNHNS and CDR2 SASEGT. Trimming took 11 bases from V and 2 from J, leaving 13 bases between them. The CDR3 sequence is 12 residues long.

The V and J genes are TRBV4-3 and TRBJ2-7, with 8 bases that match TRBD2. Per germline, CDR1 LGHNA and CDR2 YSLEER. This CDR3 is 14 amino acids long. Trimming took 1 base from V and 3 from J; bases not matched to a gene: 2. The CDR3 sequence is CASSQGLAIYEQYF. In nucleotides, the CDR3 is TGCGCCAGCAGCCAAGGACTAGCGATCTACGAGCAGTACTTC.

The sample holds many counts of this clonotype. The chain couples TRBV28 to TRBJ2-1; the match to TRBD1 covers 7 bases. The junction had 15 bases not matched to a gene; V was cut back by 3 bases and J by 4 bases. CDR3 length: 18 residues. Per germline, CDR1 MDHEN and CDR2 SYDVKM. The CDR3 bases are TGTGCCAGCAGTTTCCCATCACGGGCAGGGGGTAGGTACAATGAGCAGTTCTTC. Protein sequence: CASSFPSRAGGRYNEQFF.

This clonotype was seen a few times. The rearrangement joins TRBV4-1 to TRBJ2-1; maybe TRBD1 (6 bases). Trimming stripped 3 bases from V and 6 bases from J, with 18 bases between. The length of the CDR3 is 16 residues. Per germline, CDR1 MGHRA and CDR2 YSYEKL. The CDR3 nucleotides are TGCGCCAGCAGCCACGAAGAGGTCCCGGACAGCAATGAGCAGTTCTTC. It encodes CASSHEEVPDSNEQFF.

This clonotype appeared a few times. The genes are TRBV19 and TRBJ2-1; D gene uncertain. CDR1 and CDR2 from the germline V gene are LNHDA and SQIVND (reference sequence). Trimming stripped 4 bases from V and 7 bases from J, with 11 bases between. This CDR3 region has 13 residues. The CDR3 region is CASSTGRKNEQFF. CDR3 coding DNA: TGTGCCAGTAGTACCGGACGGAAGAATGAGCAGTTCTTC.

This chain connects TRBV7-3 to TRBJ2-1; 8 bases fit TRBD2. The germline V gene has CDR1 SGHTA and CDR2 FQGTGA. CDR3 size: 15 residues. V gave up 5 bases and J gave up 7 bases; unmatched junction bases: 10. For the CDR3, the DNA is TGTGCCAGCAGCCAAGTGGTAGCGGGAAGGAATGAGCAGTTCTTC. Amino acids: CASSQVVAGRNEQFF.

A note on this clonotype: One base away lies a much larger clone, so this may be a sequencing read error. This rearrangement joins TRBV7-8 to TRBJ2-7, with TRBD2 matching 11 bases. CDR1 is SGHVS, CDR2 FQNEAQ, per germline. This CDR3 region has 14 residues. CDR3 sequence: CASSETSGVYGQYF. DNA of the CDR3: TGTGCCAGCAGCGAGACTAGCGGGGTCTACGGGCAGTACTTC.

This clonotype has a handful of counts. The chain carries TRBV20-1 and TRBJ2-1; TRBD2 agrees at 11 bases. Germline V gene lookup returns CDR1 DFQATT and CDR2 SNEGSKA (reference sequence). The CDR3 spans 13 residues. J gave up 9 bases and V 6 bases, and 7 bases lay outside the gene matches. In DNA, the CDR3 is TGCAGTGCGCCGGGACTAGCGGTCGGTGAGCAGTTCTTC. Translation: CSAPGLAVGEQFF.

This clonotype was counted ten times or more. This chain uses TRBV28 with TRBJ1-2; the D gene is possibly TRBD1 (5 bases). CDR1 MDHEN and CDR2 SYDVKM come from the germline V gene. V was clipped by 5 bases and J by 4 bases, with 20 bases between them. This CDR3 is built from 16 residues. DNA of the CDR3: TGTGCCAGCAGTACGCACCCGGGGCGGCCAGGCTATGGCTACACCTTC. The encoded protein is CASSTHPGRPGYGYTF.